This T cell receptor beta chain was sequenced in a study of CD8 T cells in ankylosing spondylitis (dated by TCRdb to about 2017). Regarding the complete study: To find TCR variants linked to disease, the study profiled T cell receptor beta repertoires in ankylosing spondylitis patients and healthy donors. The whole study cohort included under 140 healthy donors and about two dozen ankylosing spondylitis patients. Peripheral blood was sampled, and synovial fluid was also collected from ankylosing spondylitis patients.

Sequenced using an Illumina HiSeq 2500. Quantitative 5'-RACE with molecular barcodes was used to prepare TCR beta libraries. As for how the authors treated the data: A new computational method, built on a probabilistic model of VDJ rearrangement, was used to identify disease-linked TCR variants. The public reads were quality trimmed at Q25 with fastp and then assembled into clones with MiXCR by TCRdb, keeping productive beta chains. Under each unique CDR3 protein, matching rows form one entry showing the most common genes and DNA. TCRdb assigned the V and J calls; the authors' analysis was not used. The table for this sample lists a few hundred thousand distinct CDR3 sequences; about 7% of them were counted only once. The ten biggest clones cover 12% to 15% of the sample. General findings and caveats noted by the study authors: The disease-linked clones were reported as significantly enriched in matched synovial fluid samples from ankylosing spondylitis patients. The disease-linked clones showed a CD8+ phenotype and occurred at relatively low frequencies in peripheral blood. Some motif variants had previously been reported in the synovial fluid and blood of reactive arthritis patients, which suggests shared mechanisms of disease initiation. Blood from ankylosing spondylitis patients appeared to be characterized by a TCR beta motif composed of eight highly homologous amino acid variants.

As encoded in the germline V gene, CDR1 is ENHRY while CDR2 is SYGVKD. V was cut back by 8 bases and J by 1 base, leaving a gap of 5 bases between them. Including the terminal cysteine and phenylalanine, the CDR3 comprises 11 residues. Only CDR3 DNA remains: 33 bases, in frame from the first base. This clonotype was counted between two and nine times. No cognate antigen has been identified for it. The input lacks base qualities; no much larger clone sits a single base away. The clonotype originates from a male donor with ankylosing spondylitis. The rearranged segments are TRBV10-3 and TRBJ1-1; the D gene assignment is ambiguous. Sequenced sample: blood, either unsorted or a sorted T cell fraction (not recorded which). The CDR3 sequence is CAIGSNTEAFF. The DNA sequence reads TGTGCCATCGGTTCGAACACTGAAGCTTTCTTT.